The source of this T cell receptor (beta chain) is a study of shared clonotypes between healthy human individuals. Produced via immunoSEQ multiplex PCR; TCRdb's table is partial and in-frame only. The table lists roughly 2,000,000 clones, 80% to 95% of them singletons. Selected positively for CCR7 and CD45RO-negative, naive CD8 cells excluded terminally differentiated effector memory CD45RA+ cells. Trimming cost V 3 bases and J 3 bases, with 16 bases left between them. The CDR3 has 16 amino acids. Germline CDR1 reads SGHNT; CDR2 reads YYREEE (reference sequence). The material sequenced was naive CD8+ T cells from PBMCs. This receptor was identified in a man aged 18 to 30 in good health. Some clones in this sample may be carry-over from other donors' samples. The chain links TRBV5-4 to TRBJ1-3, with D possibly being TRBD1 (5 bases). CDR3 nucleotide sequence: TGTGCCAGCAGCTGGGGGACGCCCGAACATGGAAACACCATATATTTT. Its translation: CASSWGTPEHGNTIYF.